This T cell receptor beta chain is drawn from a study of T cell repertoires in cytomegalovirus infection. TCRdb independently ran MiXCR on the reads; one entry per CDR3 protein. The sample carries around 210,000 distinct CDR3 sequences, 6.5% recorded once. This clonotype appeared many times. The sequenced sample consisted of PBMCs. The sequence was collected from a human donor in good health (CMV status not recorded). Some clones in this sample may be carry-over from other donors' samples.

CDR3 protein: CASSPRGGGAETQYF. The DNA of the CDR3 is TGTGCCAGCAGCCCGAGAGGAGGGGGGGCCGAGACCCAGTACTTC. This sequence joins TRBV7-2 and TRBJ2-5, with a tentative D call TRBD2 (7 bases). The CDR3 consists of 15 residues. Trimming removed 5 bases from V and 5 bases from J, with 18 bases in between. From germline, CDR1 is SGHTA and CDR2 FQGNSA.